This T cell receptor beta chain is drawn from a study of siplizumab effects on memory and regulatory T cells. Germline assignment: CDR1 SGHNT and CDR2 YYREEE (reference sequence). V was cut by 3 bases and J by 7 bases, with 11 bases left in between. The CDR3 is 13 residues long. This clone was picked up one time. As yet, its antigen is unknown. Produced via immunoSEQ multiplex PCR; TCRdb's table is partial and in-frame only. The table records fewer than 130,000 clones, roughly 92% of them present only once. Study-level findings and limits: A major contribution to the alloresponse seemed to be made by naive T cells, which seemed more diverse than memory cells. Proliferating siplizumab-culture Treg suppressive function went unconfirmed.

V usage is TRBV5-4 and J usage is TRBJ2-1; no clear D gene. The sequenced material came from CD4+ T cells sorted from blood. The receptor was derived from a human donor in good health. The CDR3 here is CASSSPSPNEQFF. The CDR3 nucleotides are TGTGCCAGCAGCTCCCCCTCCCCGAATGAGCAGTTCTTC.